Listed below are T cell receptor beta chains from one sample, sequenced in a study of Ad26.COV2.S vaccination and SARS-CoV-2 variants. Libraries were prepared by immunoSEQ multiplex PCR; TCRdb keeps only in-frame clonotypes and omits some of them. The sample has approximately 280,000 clones; around 87% are singletons. The sequencing here drew on peripheral blood, taken in a trial of Ad26.COV2.S vaccine versus placebo. These receptors were obtained from a person aged 18-60 years who received the Ad26.COV2.S COVID-19 vaccine or a placebo. The CDR3 runs from the conserved cysteine through the conserved F or W. The order of the fields is J gene, V gene, D gene, clone size, CDR3 DNA, CDR3 protein. D genes are given only for firm matches. Rows may omit the clone size; those that give it use once, few, many or a size class.

J gene: TRBJ2-7
V gene: TRBV18
D gene: .
clone size: .
CDR3 DNA: TGTGCCAGCTCCCCTCTCGGGAGTCAAGCCCGTTATACCTACGAGCAGTACTTC
CDR3 protein: CASSPLGSQARYTYEQYF

J gene: TRBJ2-3
V gene: TRBV7-8
D gene: TRBD2
clone size: few
CDR3 DNA: TGTGCCAGCAGCTTAGAGACTAGCGGGACGGATACGCAGTATTTT
CDR3 protein: CASSLETSGTDTQYF

J gene: TRBJ2-3
V gene: TRBV4-1
D gene: .
clone size: .
CDR3 DNA: TGCGCCAGCAGCCAGGCCTTCTTAGGGAGTTATACGCAGTATTTT
CDR3 protein: CASSQAFLGSYTQYF

J gene: TRBJ2-1
V gene: TRBV18
D gene: TRBD2
clone size: few
CDR3 DNA: TGTGCCAGCTCACCACCTTCTAGCGGGAGAGTTGGTGAGCAGTTCTTC
CDR3 protein: CASSPPSSGRVGEQFF

J gene: TRBJ2-5
V gene: TRBV5-4
D gene: TRBD1
clone size: .
CDR3 DNA: TGTGCCAGCAGCTTGGGGGGACAGGGGGTGAAGACCCAGTACTTC
CDR3 protein: CASSLGGQGVKTQYF

J gene: TRBJ2-7
V gene: TRBV11-2
D gene: .
clone size: .
CDR3 DNA: TGTGCCAGCAGCCGAGGGGGGACGTGGGACTTC
CDR3 protein: CASSRGGTWDF

J gene: TRBJ2-7
V gene: TRBV7-2
D gene: TRBD1
clone size: .
CDR3 DNA: TGTGCCAGCAGCCGGGACAGGTCCGGACAGGAGCAGTACTTC
CDR3 protein: CASSRDRSGQEQYF

J gene: TRBJ2-7
V gene: TRBV11-2
D gene: TRBD2
clone size: .
CDR3 DNA: TGTGCCAGCAGCTTCGGCGGGGGTATTTCCTACGAGCAGTACTTC
CDR3 protein: CASSFGGGISYEQYF

J gene: TRBJ1-4
V gene: TRBV6-6
D gene: TRBD1
clone size: .
CDR3 DNA: TGTGCCAGCAGTCCGCGACAGGGAAGCCATACAACTAAGGAAAAACTGTTTTTT
CDR3 protein: CASSPRQGSHTTKEKLFF

J gene: TRBJ2-1
V gene: TRBV7-2
D gene: .
clone size: .
CDR3 DNA: TGTGCCAGCAGCTCGGCACTAGCCTTGAATGAGCAGTTCTTC
CDR3 protein: CASSSALALNEQFF

J gene: TRBJ1-1
V gene: TRBV19
D gene: .
clone size: once
CDR3 DNA: TGTGCCAGTAGTATGACAAGAATGAACACTGAAGCTTTCTTT
CDR3 protein: CASSMTRMNTEAFF

J gene: TRBJ1-1
V gene: TRBV25-1
D gene: .
clone size: .
CDR3 DNA: TGTGCCAGCAGTCCCCAGGGCCAGGGACTCACTGAAGCTTTCTTT
CDR3 protein: CASSPQGQGLTEAFF

J gene: TRBJ2-3
V gene: TRBV21-1
D gene: .
clone size: .
CDR3 DNA: TGTGCCAGCACCCAGAAGCGGGCTCGTATGAATACGCAGTATTTT
CDR3 protein: CASTQKRARMNTQYF

J gene: TRBJ1-1
V gene: TRBV6-1
D gene: TRBD1
clone size: .
CDR3 DNA: TGTGCCAGCAGTGAGCCGGGACAGCCGAACACTGAAGCTTTCTTT
CDR3 protein: CASSEPGQPNTEAFF

J gene: TRBJ2-1
V gene: TRBV5-1
D gene: .
clone size: .
CDR3 DNA: TGCGCCAGCAGCTCTGGGTACCACTCCTACAATGAGCAGTTCTTC
CDR3 protein: CASSSGYHSYNEQFF

J gene: TRBJ2-7
V gene: TRBV28
D gene: .
clone size: .
CDR3 DNA: TGTGCCAGCAGTTCGAGCTACGAGCAGTACTTC
CDR3 protein: CASSSSYEQYF

J gene: TRBJ2-5
V gene: TRBV10-3
D gene: .
clone size: .
CDR3 DNA: TGTGCCATCAGGGCAGGGGGGAGAGGGGAGACCCAGTACTTC
CDR3 protein: CAIRAGGRGETQYF

J gene: TRBJ2-1
V gene: TRBV2
D gene: TRBD2
clone size: once
CDR3 DNA: TGTGCCAGCAGTGACAACGGGGGGGCCGGGAATGAGCAGTTCTTC
CDR3 protein: CASSDNGGAGNEQFF

J gene: TRBJ1-3
V gene: TRBV4-1
D gene: .
clone size: .
CDR3 DNA: TGCGCCAGCAGCCAAGAGGTAGGGCGAAACACCATATATTTT
CDR3 protein: CASSQEVGRNTIYF

J gene: TRBJ1-1
V gene: TRBV14
D gene: .
clone size: .
CDR3 DNA: TGTGCCAGCAGCGCGACTCAGGGAAACACTGAAGCTTTCTTT
CDR3 protein: CASSATQGNTEAFF

J gene: TRBJ2-7
V gene: TRBV10-3
D gene: TRBD1
clone size: .
CDR3 DNA: TGTGCCATCAGGGAGACAGGGAATGGAAACGAGCAGTACTTC
CDR3 protein: CAIRETGNGNEQYF

J gene: TRBJ1-4
V gene: TRBV5-1
D gene: .
clone size: .
CDR3 DNA: TGCGCCAGCAGCTTGGGTGGCACGGGGGAGGAAAAACTGTTTTTT
CDR3 protein: CASSLGGTGEEKLFF

J gene: TRBJ2-7
V gene: TRBV3-1/TRBV3-2
D gene: .
clone size: .
CDR3 DNA: TGTGCCAGCAGCCAAGGACTCAAAAGAGGGAAGTCCTACGAGCAGTACTTC
CDR3 protein: CASSQGLKRGKSYEQYF

J gene: TRBJ2-7
V gene: TRBV18
D gene: .
clone size: .
CDR3 DNA: TGTGCCAGCTCACCACCGACCAGCTCCGAGCAGTACTTC
CDR3 protein: CASSPPTSSEQYF

J gene: TRBJ2-7
V gene: TRBV7-9
D gene: TRBD2
clone size: .
CDR3 DNA: TGTGCCAGCAGCCCTGGGGGAGGGACCCGATCCTACGAGCAGTACTTC
CDR3 protein: CASSPGGGTRSYEQYF

J gene: TRBJ2-7
V gene: TRBV12-2
D gene: .
clone size: .
CDR3 DNA: TGTGCAAGTCGCTTAGTTTCCCCAAACCGGACGCACCGGGGGAGCTACGAGCAGTACTTC
CDR3 protein: CASRLVSPNRTHRGSYEQYF

J gene: TRBJ1-2
V gene: TRBV6-6
D gene: .
clone size: .
CDR3 DNA: TGTGCCAGCAGTCCCAACGGGGGGGTTCTCAAGGGCAACTATGGCTACACCTTC
CDR3 protein: CASSPNGGVLKGNYGYTF

J gene: TRBJ1-5
V gene: TRBV24-1
D gene: .
clone size: few
CDR3 DNA: TGTGCCACCAGTGACGAGCCGACAGCCCGCAATCAGCCCCAGCATTTT
CDR3 protein: CATSDEPTARNQPQHF

J gene: TRBJ1-1
V gene: TRBV6-6
D gene: .
clone size: .
CDR3 DNA: TGTGCCATCGGGGTCTCTAACACTGAAGCTTTCTTT
CDR3 protein: CAIGVSNTEAFF

J gene: TRBJ2-1
V gene: TRBV10-2
D gene: .
clone size: .
CDR3 DNA: TGCGCCAGCAGTGAGGGGTACAATGAGCAGTTCTTC
CDR3 protein: CASSEGYNEQFF

J gene: TRBJ1-1
V gene: TRBV5-1
D gene: TRBD1
clone size: .
CDR3 DNA: TGCGCCAGCAGCTTGGCGGGACAGGGGAGTGCAGCTTTCTTT
CDR3 protein: CASSLAGQGSAAFF

J gene: TRBJ2-3
V gene: TRBV9
D gene: TRBD2
clone size: once
CDR3 DNA: TGTGCCAGCAGCGGTAGCGGGGGGGCTGGAGATACGCAGTATTTT
CDR3 protein: CASSGSGGAGDTQYF

J gene: TRBJ2-5
V gene: TRBV19
D gene: TRBD1
clone size: .
CDR3 DNA: TGTGCCAGTAGTGTCCGGGACAGGGGAGGGGAAGAGACCCAGTACTTC
CDR3 protein: CASSVRDRGGEETQYF